What follows are 14 T cell receptor beta chains derived from one specimen sequenced in a study of cytomegalovirus exposure and HLA in healthy donors. TCRdb's table, derived via immunoSEQ multiplex PCR, lists solely in-frame clones and lacks some. The sample carries roughly 200,000 clones, 80% to 85% recorded once. Sequenced input: PBMCs. These receptors came from a woman in her thirties in good health and CMV-seronegative.

The chain links TRBV5-4 to TRBJ2-7, with D possibly matching TRBD2 (6 bases). The CDR3 runs 16 residues. Germline lookup yields CDR1 SGHNT and CDR2 YYREEE (reference sequence). V gave up 3 bases and J gave up 0 bases, with 16 bases separating them. CDR3 nucleotide sequence: TGTGCCAGCAGCTATTTGGCCGGGAGTCCCTCCTACGAGCAGTACTTC. Protein product: CASSYLAGSPSYEQYF.

The CDR3 DNA is TGTGCCAGCAGCTTACTTCAAACCCCACAGTATGGCTACACCTTC. It yields the protein CASSLLQTPQYGYTF. V gene TRBV11-2 combines with J gene TRBJ1-2; D ambiguous. Trimming cost V 2 bases and J 5 bases, with 15 bases left between them. CDR1 is SGHAT and CDR2 is FQNNGV in the germline V gene. CDR3 size: 15 residues.

The chain links TRBV7-3 to TRBJ1-6; tentatively, D is TRBD1 (6 bases). With 4 bases removed from V and 10 bases from J, the gap between germline ends came to 14 bases. The CDR3 covers 14 residues. Germline values: CDR1 SGHTA, CDR2 FQGTGA. CDR3: CASSSGGRDSPLHF. In DNA form, the CDR3 reads TGTGCCAGCAGCTCCGGGGGGCGAGACTCACCCCTCCACTTT.

A word on this clone: The same CDR3 is also encoded by other DNA sequences in this sample. The rearrangement joins TRBV6-5 to TRBJ1-5, with 7 nucleotides matching TRBD1. Germline trimming cut 6 bases from V and 2 bases from J; bases unmatched to any gene: 4. The CDR3 extends over 14 amino acids. Germline V lookup: CDR1 MNHEY, CDR2 SVGAGI. The CDR3 DNA is TGTGCCAGCAGACGACAGGGTCGCAATCAGCCCCAGCATTTT. It yields the protein CASRRQGRNQPQHF.

This chain links TRBV27 with TRBJ1-5, with D possibly being TRBD1 (5 bases). V shed 11 bases and J shed 6 bases, with 11 bases lying between them. Germline lookup yields CDR1 MNHEY and CDR2 SMNVEV (reference sequence). This CDR3 contains 11 residues. The CDR3 DNA sequence: TGTGCCGGGGGGGGTTTTCAGCCCCAGCATTTT. Its protein is CAGGGFQPQHF.

The chain carries TRBV5-1 and TRBJ2-1; D not certain. V shed 2 bases and J shed 8 bases, with 17 bases lying between them. The CDR3 runs 15 residues. CDR1 SGHRS and CDR2 YFSETQ come from the germline V gene. DNA for the CDR3: TGCGCCAGCAGCTTCGGGTCCTCCCGGCCCTATGAGCAGTTCTTC. Protein sequence: CASSFGSSRPYEQFF.

The rearrangement joins TRBV5-1 to TRBJ2-1; 11 bases match TRBD2. The CDR3 sequence is 15 residues long. Germline-derived CDR1 and CDR2 are SGHRS and YFSETQ. The V and J ends lost 3 bases and 9 bases, in that order; junction bases with no gene match: 8. The CDR3 protein is CASSSGLAEAGEQFF. CDR3 DNA sequence: TGCGCCAGCAGCTCGGGACTAGCGGAAGCGGGTGAGCAGTTCTTC.

This clone was counted only a few times. The chain links TRBV6-5 to TRBJ2-7, with 8 bases that match TRBD1. Germline CDR1 reads MNHEY; CDR2 reads SVGAGI. CDR3 length equals 14 residues. V shed 5 bases and J 2 bases; nucleotides not matched to a gene: 5. The CDR3 DNA sequence: TGTGCCAGCAGTCTGACAGGGGCCACCTACGAGCAGTACTTC. Translated, it gives CASSLTGATYEQYF.

V and J are TRBV6-5 and TRBJ2-1; TRBD2 matches at 13 bases. V shed 8 bases, J shed 10 bases, and the junction held 11 bases outside the gene matches. The length of the CDR3 is 15 residues. CDR1 is MNHEY, CDR2 SVGAGI, per germline. The CDR3 DNA sequence: TGTGCCAGCCTTGAGCTACTAGCGGGAGGGTACGAGCAGTTCTTC. This encodes CASLELLAGGYEQFF.

This chain uses TRBV15 with TRBJ2-7, with 8 bases lining up with TRBD1. The CDR3 is made up of 15 amino acids. From germline, CDR1 is LNHNV and CDR2 YYDKDF (reference sequence). J was trimmed by 2 bases and V by 10 bases; bases with no gene match: 13. The CDR3 DNA reads as TGTGCCATGGACAGGGTCTCTGGGGATGCCTACGAGCAGTACTTC. Protein product: CAMDRVSGDAYEQYF.

V is TRBV18 and J is TRBJ1-1; the match to TRBD1 covers 7 bases. The CDR3 extends over 14 amino acids. Per germline, CDR1 KGHSH and CDR2 LQKENI. Trimming removed 8 bases from V and 1 base from J; junction bases left unmatched: 7. The CDR3 nucleotides are TGTGCCAGCGCCACCAGGGGGGCGAACACTGAAGCTTTCTTT. Residues: CASATRGANTEAFF.

The chain links TRBV30 to TRBJ2-3; 10 bases align to TRBD1. Trimming removed 4 bases from V and 2 bases from J; junction bases left unmatched: 6. The CDR3 consists of 15 residues. Germline lookup yields CDR1 GTSNPN and CDR2 SVGIG (reference sequence). In nucleotides, the CDR3 is TGTGCCTGGATGAAAGGGACAGGGGTCACAGATACGCAGTATTTT. This gives the protein CAWMKGTGVTDTQYF.

This clone was seen a few times. The chain uses TRBV28 and TRBJ1-6; a weak D match, TRBD1 (5 bases). CDR1 is MDHEN, CDR2 SYDVKM, per germline. Trimming took off 7 bases at V and 6 bases at J, with 16 bases between the two ends. This CDR3 has 15 residues. The CDR3: CASNPRGLGNSPLHF. In nucleotides, the CDR3 is TGTGCCAGCAACCCCCGGGGGTTAGGTAATTCACCCCTCCACTTT.

The chain has TRBV5-8 and TRBJ1-4; 10 bases are a match to TRBD1. The V and J ends lost 1 base and 10 bases, in that order; junction bases with no gene match: 4. Germline-derived CDR1 and CDR2 are SGHTS and YDEGEE. CDR3 length equals 14 residues. DNA for the CDR3: TGTGCCAGCAGCTTGAGGGACAGGGGAGGAAAACTGTTTTTT. Translation: CASSLRDRGGKLFF.